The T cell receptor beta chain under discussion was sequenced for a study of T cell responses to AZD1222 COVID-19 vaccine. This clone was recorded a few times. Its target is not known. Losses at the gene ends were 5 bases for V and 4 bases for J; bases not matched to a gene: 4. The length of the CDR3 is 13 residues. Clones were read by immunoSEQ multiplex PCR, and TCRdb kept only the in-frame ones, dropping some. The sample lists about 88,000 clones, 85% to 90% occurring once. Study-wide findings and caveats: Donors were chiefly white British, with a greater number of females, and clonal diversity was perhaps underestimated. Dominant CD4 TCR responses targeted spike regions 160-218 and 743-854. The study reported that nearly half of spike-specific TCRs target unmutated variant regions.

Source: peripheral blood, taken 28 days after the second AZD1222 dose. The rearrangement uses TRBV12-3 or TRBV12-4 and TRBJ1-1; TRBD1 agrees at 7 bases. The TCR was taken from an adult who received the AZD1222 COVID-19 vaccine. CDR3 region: CASSEQGPTEAFF. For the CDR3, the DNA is TGTGCCAGCAGTGAACAGGGGCCCACTGAAGCTTTCTTT.